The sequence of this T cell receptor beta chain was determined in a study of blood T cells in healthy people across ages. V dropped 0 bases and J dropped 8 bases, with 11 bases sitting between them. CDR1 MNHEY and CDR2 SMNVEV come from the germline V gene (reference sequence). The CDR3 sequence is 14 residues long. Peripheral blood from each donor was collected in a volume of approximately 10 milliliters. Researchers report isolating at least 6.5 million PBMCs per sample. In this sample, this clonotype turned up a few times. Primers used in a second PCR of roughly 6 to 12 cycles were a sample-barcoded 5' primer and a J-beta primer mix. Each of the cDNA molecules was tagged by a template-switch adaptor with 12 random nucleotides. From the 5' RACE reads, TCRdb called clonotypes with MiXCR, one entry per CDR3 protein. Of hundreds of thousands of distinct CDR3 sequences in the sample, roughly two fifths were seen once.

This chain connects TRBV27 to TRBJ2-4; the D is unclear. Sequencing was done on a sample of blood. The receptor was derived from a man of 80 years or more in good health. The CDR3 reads CASSLSRQKHIQYF. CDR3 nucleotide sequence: TGTGCCAGCAGTTTATCGAGGCAGAAGCACATTCAGTACTTC.